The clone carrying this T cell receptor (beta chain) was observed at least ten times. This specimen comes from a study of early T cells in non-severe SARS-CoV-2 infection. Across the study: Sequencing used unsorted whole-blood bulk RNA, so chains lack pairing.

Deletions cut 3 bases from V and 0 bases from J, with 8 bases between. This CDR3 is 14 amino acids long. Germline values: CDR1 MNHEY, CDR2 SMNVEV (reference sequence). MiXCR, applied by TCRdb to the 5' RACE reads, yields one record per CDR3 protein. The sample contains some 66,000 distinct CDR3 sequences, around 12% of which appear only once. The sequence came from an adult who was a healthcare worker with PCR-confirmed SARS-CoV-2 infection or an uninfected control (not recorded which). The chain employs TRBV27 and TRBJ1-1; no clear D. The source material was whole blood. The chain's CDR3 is CASSFLGVNTEAFF. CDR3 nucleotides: TGTGCCAGCAGTTTCCTGGGAGTGAACACTGAAGCTTTCTTT.